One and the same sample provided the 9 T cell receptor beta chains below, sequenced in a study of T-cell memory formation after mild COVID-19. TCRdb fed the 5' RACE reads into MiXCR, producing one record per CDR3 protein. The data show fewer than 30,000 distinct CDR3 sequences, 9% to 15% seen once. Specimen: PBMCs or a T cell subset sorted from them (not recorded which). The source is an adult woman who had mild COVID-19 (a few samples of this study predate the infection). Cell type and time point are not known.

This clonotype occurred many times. The DNA of the CDR3 is TGTGCCAGCAGCTACAGAGGACTAGCGGGAGTTTGGGAGACCCAGTACTTC. Translating gives CASSYRGLAGVWETQYF. This sequence joins TRBV5-6 and TRBJ2-5; 13 bases match TRBD2. J was trimmed by 5 bases and V by 3 bases; bases with no gene match: 10. The CDR3 consists of 17 residues. The germline gives CDR1 SGHDT, CDR2 YYEEEE.

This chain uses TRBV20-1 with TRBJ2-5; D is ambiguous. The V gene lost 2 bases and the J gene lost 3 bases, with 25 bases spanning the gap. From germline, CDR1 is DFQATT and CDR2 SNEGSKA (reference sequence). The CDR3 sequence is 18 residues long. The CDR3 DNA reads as TGCAGTGCTAGACTTTACCGCTTCGGACGTACACGGGAAGAGACCCAGTACTTC. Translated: CSARLYRFGRTREETQYF.

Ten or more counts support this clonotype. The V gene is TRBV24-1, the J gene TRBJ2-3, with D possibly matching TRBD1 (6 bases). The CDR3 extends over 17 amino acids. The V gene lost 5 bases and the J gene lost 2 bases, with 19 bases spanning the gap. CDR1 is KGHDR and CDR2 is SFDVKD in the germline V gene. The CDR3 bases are TGTGCCACCAGTGCAGGGAGCCAGGGGCCATCCACAGATACGCAGTATTTT. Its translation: CATSAGSQGPSTDTQYF.

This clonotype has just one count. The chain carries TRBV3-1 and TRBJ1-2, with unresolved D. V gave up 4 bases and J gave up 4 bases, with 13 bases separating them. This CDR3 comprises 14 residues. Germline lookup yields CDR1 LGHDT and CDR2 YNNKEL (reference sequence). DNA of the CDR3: TGTGCCAGCAGCCGAGAGGACCGCTCCTATGGCTACACCTTC. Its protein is CASSREDRSYGYTF.

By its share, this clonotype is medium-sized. CDR3 amino acids: CASSFRAEETQYF. The DNA for the CDR3 is TGCGCCAGCAGCTTTAGGGCTGAAGAGACCCAGTACTTC. The chain couples TRBV5-1 to TRBJ2-5; no clear D gene. Germline CDR1 is SGHRS and CDR2 is YFSETQ. V was trimmed by 2 bases and J by 3 bases, leaving 8 bases between them. The CDR3 has 13 residues.

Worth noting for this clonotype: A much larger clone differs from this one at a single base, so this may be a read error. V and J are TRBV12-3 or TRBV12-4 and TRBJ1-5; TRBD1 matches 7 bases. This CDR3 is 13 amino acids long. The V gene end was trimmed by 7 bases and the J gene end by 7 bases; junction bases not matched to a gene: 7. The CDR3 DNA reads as TGTGCCAGCATCAGGGGGGGGAACCAGCCCCAGCATTTT. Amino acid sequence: CASIRGGNQPQHF.

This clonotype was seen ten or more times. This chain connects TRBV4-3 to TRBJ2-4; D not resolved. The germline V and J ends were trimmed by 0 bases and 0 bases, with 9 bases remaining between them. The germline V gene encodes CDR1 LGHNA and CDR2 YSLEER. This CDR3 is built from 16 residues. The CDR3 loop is CASSQERVLAKNIQYF. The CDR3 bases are TGCGCCAGCAGCCAAGAACGGGTACTAGCCAAAAACATTCAGTACTTC.

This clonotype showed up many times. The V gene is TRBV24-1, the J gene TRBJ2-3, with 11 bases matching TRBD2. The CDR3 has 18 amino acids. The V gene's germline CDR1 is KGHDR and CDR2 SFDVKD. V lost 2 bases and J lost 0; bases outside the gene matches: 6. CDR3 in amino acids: CATSDSGTSGPSTDTQYF. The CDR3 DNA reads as TGTGCCACCAGTGATTCCGGGACTAGCGGCCCTAGCACAGATACGCAGTATTTT.

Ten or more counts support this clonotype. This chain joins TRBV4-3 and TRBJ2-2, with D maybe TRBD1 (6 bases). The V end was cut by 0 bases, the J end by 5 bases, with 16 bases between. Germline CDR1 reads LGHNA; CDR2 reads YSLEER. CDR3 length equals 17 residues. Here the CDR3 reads CASSQDIPTRGTGELFF. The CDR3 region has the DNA TGCGCCAGCAGCCAAGATATCCCGACAAGGGGGACCGGGGAGCTGTTTTTT.